This TCR beta chain was sequenced in a study of regulatory T cells in long-lasting Graves disease. Findings and caveats of the study: Patients with persistent disease showed a bias toward TRBV28, TRBJ1-2 and TRBJ2-5.

A note on this clonotype: What it recognizes is unknown. Germline is not matched at one junction end, which may reflect a read error.

Time point described: newly diagnosed GD, antithyroid drugs for less than 3 months. RNA isolated from PBMCs was used to make the TCR library. Germline V gene lookup returns CDR1 SGHRS and CDR2 YFSETQ. There are 18 residues in the CDR3. Researchers made TCR beta libraries by using iRepertoire HTBI primers and running Arm-PCR on CDR3 regions. TCRdb redid the calling of the multiplex PCR reads with MiXCR, one entry per CDR3 protein. This sample has roughly 350,000 distinct CDR3 sequences, with roughly 15% found just once. This same sample was also taken into another study, of T cells in Graves' hyperthyroidism and ophthalmopathy. That paper adds: Also found in blood were most expanded thyroid clonotypes above 0.001.

The sequence was obtained from a woman aged 18-35 years with Graves disease. The material was peripheral blood mononuclear cells (PBMCs), obtained at new diagnosis, from a patient treated with antithyroid drugs. The genes are TRBV5-1 and TRBJ1-6; D not certain. CDR3 nucleotide sequence: TGTGCCAGCAGCTTGTCCCCGGGGAGTAGCTCCTATAATTCACCCCTCCACTTT. Translating gives CASSLSPGSSSYNSPLHF.